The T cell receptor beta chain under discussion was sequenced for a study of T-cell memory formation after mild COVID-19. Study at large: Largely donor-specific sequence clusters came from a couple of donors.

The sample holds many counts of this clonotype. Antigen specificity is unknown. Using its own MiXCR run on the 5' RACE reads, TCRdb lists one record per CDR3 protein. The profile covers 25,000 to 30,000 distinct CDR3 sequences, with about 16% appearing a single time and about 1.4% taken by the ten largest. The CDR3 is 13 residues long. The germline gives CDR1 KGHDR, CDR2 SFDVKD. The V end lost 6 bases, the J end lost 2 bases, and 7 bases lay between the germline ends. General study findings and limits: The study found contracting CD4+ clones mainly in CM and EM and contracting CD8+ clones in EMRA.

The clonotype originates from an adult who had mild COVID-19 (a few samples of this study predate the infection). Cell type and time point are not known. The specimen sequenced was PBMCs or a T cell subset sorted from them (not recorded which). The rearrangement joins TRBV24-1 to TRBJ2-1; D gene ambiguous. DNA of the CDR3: TGTGCCACCAGTCGGTTTCCCTACAATGAGCAGTTCTTC. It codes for CATSRFPYNEQFF.